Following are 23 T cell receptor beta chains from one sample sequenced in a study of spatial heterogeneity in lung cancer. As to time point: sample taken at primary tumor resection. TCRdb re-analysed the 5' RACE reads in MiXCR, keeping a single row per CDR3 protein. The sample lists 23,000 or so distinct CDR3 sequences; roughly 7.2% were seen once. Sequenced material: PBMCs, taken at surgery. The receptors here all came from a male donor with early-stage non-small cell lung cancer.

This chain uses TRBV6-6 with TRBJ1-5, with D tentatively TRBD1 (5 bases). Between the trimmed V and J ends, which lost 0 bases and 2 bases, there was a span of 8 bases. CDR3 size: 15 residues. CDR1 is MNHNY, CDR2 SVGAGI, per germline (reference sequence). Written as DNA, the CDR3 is TGTGCCAGCAGTTACTCGGGGGACCGCAATCAGCCCCAGCATTTT. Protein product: CASSYSGDRNQPQHF.

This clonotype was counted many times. This CDR3 is CASSLRTSGNTGELFF. The CDR3 nucleotides are TGTGCCAGCAGCCTCCGAACTAGCGGTAACACCGGGGAGCTGTTTTTT. The rearrangement joins TRBV5-6 to TRBJ2-2, with TRBD2 matching 8 bases. The CDR3 extends over 16 amino acids. Germline CDR1 SGHDT, CDR2 YYEEEE. V was pared by 4 bases and J by 2 bases, with 7 bases of the junction left unmatched.

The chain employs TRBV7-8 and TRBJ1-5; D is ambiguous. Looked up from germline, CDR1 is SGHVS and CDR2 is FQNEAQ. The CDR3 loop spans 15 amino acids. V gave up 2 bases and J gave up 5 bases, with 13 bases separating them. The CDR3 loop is CASSLFSRIDQPQHF. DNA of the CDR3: TGTGCCAGCAGCTTATTTTCGAGGATTGATCAGCCCCAGCATTTT.

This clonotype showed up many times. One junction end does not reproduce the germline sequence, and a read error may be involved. This chain's CDR3 is CASSYYSSLREERNEQFF. The DNA of the CDR3 is TGTGCCAGCAGCTACTATTCCTCTTTGCGGGAGGAAAGGAATGAGCAGTTCTTC. This rearrangement joins TRBV6-5 to TRBJ2-1; TRBD2 agrees at 8 bases. This CDR3 region has 18 residues. Per the germline V gene, CDR1 is MNHEY and CDR2 is SVGAGI.

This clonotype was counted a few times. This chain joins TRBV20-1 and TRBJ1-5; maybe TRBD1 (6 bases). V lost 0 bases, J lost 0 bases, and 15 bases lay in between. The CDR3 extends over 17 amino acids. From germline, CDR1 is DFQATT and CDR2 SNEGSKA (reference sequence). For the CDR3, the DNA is TGCAGTGCTAGAGATCCCGGACAGACATATAGCAATCAGCCCCAGCATTTT. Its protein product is CSARDPGQTYSNQPQHF.

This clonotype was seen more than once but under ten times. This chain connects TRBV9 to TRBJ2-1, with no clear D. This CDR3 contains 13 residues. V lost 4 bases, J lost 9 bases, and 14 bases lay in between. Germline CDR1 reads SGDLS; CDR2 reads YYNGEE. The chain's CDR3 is CASSPEGAGEQFF. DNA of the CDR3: TGTGCCAGCAGCCCAGAAGGAGCCGGTGAGCAGTTCTTC.

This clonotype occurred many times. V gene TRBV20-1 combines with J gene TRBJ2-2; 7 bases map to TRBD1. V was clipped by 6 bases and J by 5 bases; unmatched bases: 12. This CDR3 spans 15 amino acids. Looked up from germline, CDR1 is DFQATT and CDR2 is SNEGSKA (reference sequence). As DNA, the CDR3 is TGCAGTGCCAGTAGACAGGGAGTAGGAACCGGGGAGCTGTTTTTT. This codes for CSASRQGVGTGELFF.

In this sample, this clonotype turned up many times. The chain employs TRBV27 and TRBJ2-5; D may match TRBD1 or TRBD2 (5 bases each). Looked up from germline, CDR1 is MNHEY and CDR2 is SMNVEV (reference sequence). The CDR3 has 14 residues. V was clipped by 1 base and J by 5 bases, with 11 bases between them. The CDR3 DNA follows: TGTGCCAGCAGTTTATGGGACCGAATCGAGACCCAGTACTTC. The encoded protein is CASSLWDRIETQYF.

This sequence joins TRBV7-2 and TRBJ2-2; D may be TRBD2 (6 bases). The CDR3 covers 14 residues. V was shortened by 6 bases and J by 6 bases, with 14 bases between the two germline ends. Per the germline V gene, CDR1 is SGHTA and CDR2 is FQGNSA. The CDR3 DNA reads TGTGCCAGCAGGGGAGGAGGTTCCGCCGGGGAGCTGTTTTTT. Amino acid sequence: CASRGGGSAGELFF.

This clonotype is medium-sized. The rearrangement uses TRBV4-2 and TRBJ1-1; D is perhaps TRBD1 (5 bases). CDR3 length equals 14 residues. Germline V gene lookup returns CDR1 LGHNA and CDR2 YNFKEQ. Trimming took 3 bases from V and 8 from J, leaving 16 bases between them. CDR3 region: CASSHDKGHSEAFF. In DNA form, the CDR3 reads TGTGCCAGCAGCCACGACAAAGGACACAGCGAAGCTTTCTTT.

The CDR3 here is CASSSRDRAPYEQYF. CDR3 bases: TGTGCCAGCAGTAGCCGGGACAGGGCCCCCTACGAGCAGTACTTC. This chain links TRBV27 with TRBJ2-7, with TRBD1 identical over 9 bases. Trimming cost V 5 bases and J 2 bases; bases outside gene matches: 7. From germline, CDR1 is MNHEY and CDR2 SMNVEV (reference sequence). CDR3 length: 15 residues.

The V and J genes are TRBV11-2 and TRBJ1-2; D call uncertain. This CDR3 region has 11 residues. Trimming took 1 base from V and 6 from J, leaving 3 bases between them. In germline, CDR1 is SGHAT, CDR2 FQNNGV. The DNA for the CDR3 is TGTGCCAGCAGCTTAGCGAATGGCTACACCTTC. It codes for CASSLANGYTF.

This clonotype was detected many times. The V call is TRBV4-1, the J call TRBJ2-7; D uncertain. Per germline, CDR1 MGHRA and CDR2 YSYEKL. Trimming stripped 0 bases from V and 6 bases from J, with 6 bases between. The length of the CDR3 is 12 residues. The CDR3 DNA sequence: TGCGCCAGCAGCCAAGAGACGGGCGAGCAGTACTTC. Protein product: CASSQETGEQYF.

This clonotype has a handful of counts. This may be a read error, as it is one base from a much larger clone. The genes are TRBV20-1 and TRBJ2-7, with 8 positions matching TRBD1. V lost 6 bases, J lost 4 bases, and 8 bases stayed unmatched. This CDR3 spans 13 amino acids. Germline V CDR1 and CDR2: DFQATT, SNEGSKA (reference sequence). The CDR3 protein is CSASGQGGYEQYF. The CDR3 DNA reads TGCAGTGCCTCCGGACAGGGCGGGTACGAGCAGTACTTC.

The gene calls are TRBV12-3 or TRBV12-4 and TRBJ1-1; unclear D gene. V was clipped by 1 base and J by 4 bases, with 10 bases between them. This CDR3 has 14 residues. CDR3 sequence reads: CASSLVPGLTEAFF. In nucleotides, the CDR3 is TGTGCCAGCAGTTTAGTTCCCGGTCTCACTGAAGCTTTCTTT.

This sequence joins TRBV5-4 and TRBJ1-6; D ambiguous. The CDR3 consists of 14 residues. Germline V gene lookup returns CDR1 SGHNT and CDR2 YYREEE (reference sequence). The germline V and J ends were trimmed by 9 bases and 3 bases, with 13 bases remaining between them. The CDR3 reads CATLDGFYNSPLHF. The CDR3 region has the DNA TGTGCCACCCTGGACGGGTTCTATAATTCACCCCTCCACTTT.

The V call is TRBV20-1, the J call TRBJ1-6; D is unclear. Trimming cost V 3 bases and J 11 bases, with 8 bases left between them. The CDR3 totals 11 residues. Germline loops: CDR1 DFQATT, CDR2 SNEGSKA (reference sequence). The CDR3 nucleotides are TGCAGTGCTAGCCGCAATCCACCCCTCCACTTT. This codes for CSASRNPPLHF.

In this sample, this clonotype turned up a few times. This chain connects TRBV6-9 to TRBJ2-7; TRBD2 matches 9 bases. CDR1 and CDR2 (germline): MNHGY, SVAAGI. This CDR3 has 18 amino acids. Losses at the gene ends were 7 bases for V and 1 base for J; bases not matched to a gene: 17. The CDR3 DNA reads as TGTGCCAGCATGGCCCATACGATTCTAGCGGGGATTTCCTACGAGCAGTACGTC. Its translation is CASMAHTILAGISYEQYV.

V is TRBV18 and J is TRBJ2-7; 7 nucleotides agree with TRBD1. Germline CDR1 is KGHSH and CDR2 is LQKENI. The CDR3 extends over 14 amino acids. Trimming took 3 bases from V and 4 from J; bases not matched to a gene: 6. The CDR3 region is CASSPRTGPYEQYF. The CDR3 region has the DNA TGTGCCAGCTCACCGCGGACAGGTCCTTACGAGCAGTACTTC.

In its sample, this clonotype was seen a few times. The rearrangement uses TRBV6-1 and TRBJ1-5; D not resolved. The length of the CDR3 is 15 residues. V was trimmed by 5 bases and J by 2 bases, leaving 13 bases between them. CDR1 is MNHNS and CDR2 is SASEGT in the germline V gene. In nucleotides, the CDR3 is TGTGCCAGCAGTCCCGTCAATTGGGGCAATCAGCCCCAGCATTTT. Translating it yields CASSPVNWGNQPQHF.

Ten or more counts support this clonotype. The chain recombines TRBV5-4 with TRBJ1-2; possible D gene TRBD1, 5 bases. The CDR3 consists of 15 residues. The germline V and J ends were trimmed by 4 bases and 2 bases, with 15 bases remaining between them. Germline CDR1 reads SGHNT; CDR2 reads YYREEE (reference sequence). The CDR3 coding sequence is TGTGCCAGCAGCGGGTTTAAGGGACGGAACTATGGCTACACCTTC. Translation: CASSGFKGRNYGYTF. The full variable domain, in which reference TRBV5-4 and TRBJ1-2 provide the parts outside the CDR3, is ETGVTQSPTHLIKTRGQQVTLRCSSQSGHNTVSWYQQALGQGPQFIFQYYREEENGRGNFPPRFSGLQFPNYSSELNVNALELDDSALYLCASSGFKGRNYGYTFGSGTRLTVV.

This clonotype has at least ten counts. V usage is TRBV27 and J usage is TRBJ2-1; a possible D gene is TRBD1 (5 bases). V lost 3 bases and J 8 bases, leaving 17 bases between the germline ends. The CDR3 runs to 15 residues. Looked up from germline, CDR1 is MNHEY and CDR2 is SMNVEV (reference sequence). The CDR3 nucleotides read TGTGCCAGCAGTTTCTTAGGGGCGCAGAAAGATGAGCAGTTCTTC. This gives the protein CASSFLGAQKDEQFF.

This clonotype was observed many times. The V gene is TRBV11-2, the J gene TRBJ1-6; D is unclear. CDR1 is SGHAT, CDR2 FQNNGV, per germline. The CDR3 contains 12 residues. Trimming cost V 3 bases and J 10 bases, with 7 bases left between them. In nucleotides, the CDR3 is TGTGCCAGCAGCTTGGGTTACTCACCCCTCCACTTT. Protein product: CASSLGYSPLHF.